This T cell receptor (beta chain) emerged from a study of blood T cell repertoires in COVID-19. Trimming took 1 base from V and 3 from J, leaving 9 bases between them. This CDR3 has 15 amino acids. Germline CDR1 is SEHNR and CDR2 is FQNEAQ (reference sequence). This clone appeared a single time. Clones were sequenced by immunoSEQ multiplex PCR, and TCRdb holds only the in-frame ones, with some missing. There are 240,000 or so clones in the sample; around nine tenths occur only once, and around 10% lies in the top ten. Cohort 3 donors were reported recovered after two negative PCRs, clearance, or symptom resolution.

Sequencing used PBMCs or T cells enriched from blood (not recorded which). This sequence originates from a middle-aged man who had recovered from COVID-19. V usage is TRBV7-9 and J usage is TRBJ2-2, with TRBD2 as a possible D gene (6 bases). The CDR3 DNA reads TGTGCCAGCAGCTTAGGGGGGGAGTACACCGGGGAGCTGTTTTTT. It encodes CASSLGGEYTGELFF. Supplemented by reference TRBV7-9 and TRBJ2-2, the full variable domain reads DTGVSQNPRHKITKRGQNVTFRCDPISEHNRLYWYRQTLGQGPEFLTYFQNEAQLEKSRLLSDRFSAERPKGSFSTLEIQRTEQGDSAMYLCASSLGGEYTGELFFGEGSRLTVL.